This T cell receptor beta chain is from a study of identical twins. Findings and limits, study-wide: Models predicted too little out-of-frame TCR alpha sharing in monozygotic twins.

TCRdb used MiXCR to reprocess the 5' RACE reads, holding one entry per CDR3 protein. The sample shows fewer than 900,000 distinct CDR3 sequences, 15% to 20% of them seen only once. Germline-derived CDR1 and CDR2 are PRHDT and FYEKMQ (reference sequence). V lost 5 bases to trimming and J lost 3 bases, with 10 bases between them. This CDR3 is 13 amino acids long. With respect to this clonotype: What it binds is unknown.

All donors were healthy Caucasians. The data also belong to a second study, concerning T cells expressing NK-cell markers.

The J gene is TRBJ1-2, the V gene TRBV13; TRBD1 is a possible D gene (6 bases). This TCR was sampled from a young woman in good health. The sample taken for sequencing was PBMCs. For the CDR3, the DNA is TGTGCCAGCAGCCCCGGACAGTACTATGGCTACACCTTC. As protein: CASSPGQYYGYTF.